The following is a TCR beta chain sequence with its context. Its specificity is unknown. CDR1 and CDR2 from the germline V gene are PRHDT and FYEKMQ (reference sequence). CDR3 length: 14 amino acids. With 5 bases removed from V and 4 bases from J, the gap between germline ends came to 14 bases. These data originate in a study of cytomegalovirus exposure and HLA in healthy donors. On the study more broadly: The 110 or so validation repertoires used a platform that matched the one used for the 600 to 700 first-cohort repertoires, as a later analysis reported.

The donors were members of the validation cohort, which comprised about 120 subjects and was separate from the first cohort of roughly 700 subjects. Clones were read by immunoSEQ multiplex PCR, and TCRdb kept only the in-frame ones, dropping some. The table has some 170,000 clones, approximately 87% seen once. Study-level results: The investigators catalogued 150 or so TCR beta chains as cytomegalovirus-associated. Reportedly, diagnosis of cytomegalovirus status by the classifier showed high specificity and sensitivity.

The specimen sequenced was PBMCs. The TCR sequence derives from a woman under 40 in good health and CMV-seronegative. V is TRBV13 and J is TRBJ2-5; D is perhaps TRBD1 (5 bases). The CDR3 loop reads CASSPKTVGETQYF. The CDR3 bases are TGTGCCAGCAGCCCAAAGACAGTGGGAGAGACCCAGTACTTC. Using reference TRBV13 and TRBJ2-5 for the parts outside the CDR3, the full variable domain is AAGVIQSPRHLIKEKRETATLKCYPIPRHDTVYWYQQGPGQDPQFLISFYEKMQSDKGSIPDRFSAQQFSDYHSELNMSSLELGDSALYFCASSPKTVGETQYFGPGTRLLVL.